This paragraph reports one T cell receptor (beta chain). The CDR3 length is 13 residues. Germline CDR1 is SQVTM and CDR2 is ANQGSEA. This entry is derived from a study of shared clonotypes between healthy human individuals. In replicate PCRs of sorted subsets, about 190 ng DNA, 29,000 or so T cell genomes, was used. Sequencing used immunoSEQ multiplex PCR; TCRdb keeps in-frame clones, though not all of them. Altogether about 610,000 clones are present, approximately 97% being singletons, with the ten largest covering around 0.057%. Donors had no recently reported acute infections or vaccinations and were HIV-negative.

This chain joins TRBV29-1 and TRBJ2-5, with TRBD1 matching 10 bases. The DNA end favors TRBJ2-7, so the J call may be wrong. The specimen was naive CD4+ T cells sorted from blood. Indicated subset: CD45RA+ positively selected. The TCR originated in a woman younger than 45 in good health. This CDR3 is CSAWTGGTYEQYF. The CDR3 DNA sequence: TGCAGCGCTTGGACAGGGGGGACCTACGAGCAGTACTTC.